This T cell receptor (beta chain) was sequenced for a study of blood T cell repertoires in COVID-19. Clones were sequenced by immunoSEQ multiplex PCR, and TCRdb holds only the in-frame ones, with some missing. The sample has around 110,000 clones; 90% are singletons. CDR3 size: 16 residues. The junction had 10 bases not matched to a gene; V was cut back by 6 bases and J by 1 base. CDR1 and CDR2 (germline): SGHAT, FQDESV (reference sequence). This clone has just one count. This clonotype was obtained from a human donor with active COVID-19. The donor label of this sample is uncertain. Source material: peripheral blood. The rearrangement uses TRBV11-1 and TRBJ2-5, with 8 nucleotides matching TRBD2. The CDR3 DNA reads as TGTGCCAGCAGAAGCTTAGCGGGACTACTCCAAGAGACCCAGTACTTC. It encodes CASRSLAGLLQETQYF.